Sequencing of this TCR beta chain was carried out in a study of response to subunit inactivated influenza vaccine. Study outcomes and limitations: Each seasonal influenza vaccination recruits few new T cells, the authors suggested.

This clonotype was observed a few times. Its target is unknown. TCRdb called the RT-PCR reads again in MiXCR, with one record for every CDR3 protein. The repertoire holds roughly 290,000 distinct CDR3 sequences, with 21% as singletons. V lost 1 base and J 8 bases, leaving 18 bases between the germline ends. Germline CDR1 reads SEHNR; CDR2 reads FQNEAQ (reference sequence). This CDR3 contains 17 residues. The TCR sequence derives from a man aged 45 to 70 who received an inactivated influenza vaccine. The chain is built from TRBV7-9 and TRBJ1-6; D is perhaps TRBD1 (5 bases). Sequenced here: PBMCs from blood, sampled approximately 22 months after vaccination. Here the CDR3 DNA reads TGTGCCAGCAGCTTAGTAGGACAAGGACGGAGCGATTCACCCCTCCACTTT. Its translation: CASSLVGQGRSDSPLHF.